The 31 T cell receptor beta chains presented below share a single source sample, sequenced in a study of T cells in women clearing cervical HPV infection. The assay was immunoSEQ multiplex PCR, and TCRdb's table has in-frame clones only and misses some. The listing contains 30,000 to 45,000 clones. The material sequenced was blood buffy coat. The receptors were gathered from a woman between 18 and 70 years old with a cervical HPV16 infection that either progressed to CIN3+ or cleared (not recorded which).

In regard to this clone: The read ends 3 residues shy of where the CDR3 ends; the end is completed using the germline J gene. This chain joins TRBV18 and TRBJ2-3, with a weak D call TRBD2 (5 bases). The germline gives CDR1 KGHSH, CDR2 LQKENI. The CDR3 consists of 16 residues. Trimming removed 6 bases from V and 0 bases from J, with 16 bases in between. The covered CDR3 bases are TGTGCCAGCTCGGCAGGATTAGCGACTAGCACAGATACG. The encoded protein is CASSAGLATSTDT. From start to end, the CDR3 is CASSAGLATSTDTQYF. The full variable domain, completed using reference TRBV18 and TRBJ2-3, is NAGVMQNPRHLVRRRGQEARLRCSPMKGHSHVYWYRQLPEEGLKFMVYLQKENIIDESGMPKERFSAEFPKEGPSILRIQQVVRGDSAAYFCASSAGLATSTDTQYFGPGTRLTVL.

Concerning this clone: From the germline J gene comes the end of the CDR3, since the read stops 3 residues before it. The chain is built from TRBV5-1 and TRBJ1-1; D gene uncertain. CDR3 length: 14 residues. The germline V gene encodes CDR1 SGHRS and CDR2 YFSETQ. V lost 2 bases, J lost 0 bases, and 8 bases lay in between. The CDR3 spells CASSLGSLNTEAFF. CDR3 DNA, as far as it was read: TGCGCCAGCAGCTTAGGGTCACTGAACACTGAA.

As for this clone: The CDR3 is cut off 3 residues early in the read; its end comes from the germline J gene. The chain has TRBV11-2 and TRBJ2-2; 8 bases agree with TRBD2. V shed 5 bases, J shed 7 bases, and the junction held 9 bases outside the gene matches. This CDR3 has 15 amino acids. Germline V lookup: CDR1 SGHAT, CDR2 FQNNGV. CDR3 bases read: TGTGCCAGCAGCCTAATAGCGGGAATGGTCGGGGAG. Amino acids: CASSLIAGMVGE. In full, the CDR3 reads CASSLIAGMVGELFF. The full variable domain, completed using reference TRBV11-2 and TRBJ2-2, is EAGVAQSPRYKIIEKRQSVAFWCNPISGHATLYWYQQILGQGPKLLIQFQNNGVVDDSQLPKDRFSAERLKGVDSTLKIQPAKLEDSAVYLCASSLIAGMVGELFFGEGSRLTVL.

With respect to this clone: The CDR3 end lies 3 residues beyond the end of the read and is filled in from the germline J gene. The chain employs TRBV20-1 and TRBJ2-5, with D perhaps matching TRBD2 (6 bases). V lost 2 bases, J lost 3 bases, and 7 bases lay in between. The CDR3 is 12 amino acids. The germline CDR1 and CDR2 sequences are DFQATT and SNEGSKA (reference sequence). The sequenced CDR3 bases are TGCAGTGCTAGACGCGGGGAAGAGACC. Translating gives CSARRGEET. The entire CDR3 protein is CSARRGEETQYF.

The CDR3 spells CSVGGTGLAGGQETQYF. The sequenced part of the CDR3 DNA is TGCAGCGTTGGGGGGACTGGACTAGCGGGAGGCCAAGAGACC. The chain joins TRBV29-1 to TRBJ2-5, with 14 bases fitting TRBD2. The read terminates 3 residues before the CDR3 end, so the remaining end is supplied by the germline J gene. The J segment lost 1 base and the V segment lost 4 bases, leaving 8 bases of the junction unmatched. In germline, CDR1 is SQVTM, CDR2 ANQGSEA. CDR3 size: 17 residues. The full variable domain, completed using reference TRBV29-1 and TRBJ2-5, is SAVISQKPSRDICQRGTSLTIQCQVDSQVTMMFWYRQQPGQSLTLIATANQGSEATYESGFVIDKFPISRPNLTFSTLTVSNMSPEDSSIYLCSVGGTGLAGGQETQYFGPGTRLLVL.

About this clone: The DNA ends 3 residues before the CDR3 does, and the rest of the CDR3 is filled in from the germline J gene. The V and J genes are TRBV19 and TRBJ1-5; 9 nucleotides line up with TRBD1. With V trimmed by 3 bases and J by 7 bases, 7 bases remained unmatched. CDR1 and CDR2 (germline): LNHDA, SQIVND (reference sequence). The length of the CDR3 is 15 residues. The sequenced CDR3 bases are TGTGCCAGTAGTATTAGGGGACAGGGCGGGCAGCCC. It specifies CASSIRGQGGQP. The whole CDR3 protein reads CASSIRGQGGQPQHF.

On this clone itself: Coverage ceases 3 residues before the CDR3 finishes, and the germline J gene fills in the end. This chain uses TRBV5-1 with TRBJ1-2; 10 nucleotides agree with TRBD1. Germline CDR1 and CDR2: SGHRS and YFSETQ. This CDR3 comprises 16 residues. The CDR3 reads CASSLAGGQGKGGYTF. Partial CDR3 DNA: TGCGCCAGCAGCTTGGCCGGGGGACAGGGGAAGGGAGGC. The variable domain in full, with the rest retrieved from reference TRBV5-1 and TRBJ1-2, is KAGVTQTPRYLIKTRGQQVTLSCSPISGHRSVSWYQQTPGQGLQFLFEYFSETQRNKGNFPGRFSGRQFSNSRSEMNVSTLELGDSALYLCASSLAGGQGKGGYTFGSGTRLTVV.

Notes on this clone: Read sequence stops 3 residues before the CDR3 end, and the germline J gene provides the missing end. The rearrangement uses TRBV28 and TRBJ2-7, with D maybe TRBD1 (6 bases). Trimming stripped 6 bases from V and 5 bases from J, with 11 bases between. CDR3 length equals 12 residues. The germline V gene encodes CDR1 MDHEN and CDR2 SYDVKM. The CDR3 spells CASSSYRDEQYF. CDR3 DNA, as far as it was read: TGTGCCAGCAGCTCCTACAGGGACGAG.

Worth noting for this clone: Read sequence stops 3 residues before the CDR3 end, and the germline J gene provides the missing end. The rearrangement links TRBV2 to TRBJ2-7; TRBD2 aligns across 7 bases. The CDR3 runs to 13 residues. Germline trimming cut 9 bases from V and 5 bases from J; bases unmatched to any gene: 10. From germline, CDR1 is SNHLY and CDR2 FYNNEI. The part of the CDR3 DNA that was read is TGTGCCAGGAGCGGGACCCCCGGCGACGAG. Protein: CARSGTPGDE. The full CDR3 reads CARSGTPGDEQYF.

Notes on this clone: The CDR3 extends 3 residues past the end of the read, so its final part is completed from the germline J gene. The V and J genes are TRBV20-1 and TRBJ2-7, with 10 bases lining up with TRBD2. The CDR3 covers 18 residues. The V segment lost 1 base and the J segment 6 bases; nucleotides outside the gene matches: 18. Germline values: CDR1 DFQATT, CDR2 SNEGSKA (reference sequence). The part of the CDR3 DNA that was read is TGCAGTGCTAGAGTAAAGGCGGCTAGCGGGAGTGTTTGGTTCGAG. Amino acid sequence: CSARVKAASGSVWFE. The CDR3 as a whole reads CSARVKAASGSVWFEQYF.

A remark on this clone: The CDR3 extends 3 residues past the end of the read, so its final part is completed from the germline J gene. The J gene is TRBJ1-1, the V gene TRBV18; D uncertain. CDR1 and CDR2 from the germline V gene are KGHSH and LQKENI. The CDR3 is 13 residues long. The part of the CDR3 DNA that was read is TGTGCCAGCTCACGATCGGAACCCCAGGTA. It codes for CASSRSEPQV. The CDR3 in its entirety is CASSRSEPQVAFF.

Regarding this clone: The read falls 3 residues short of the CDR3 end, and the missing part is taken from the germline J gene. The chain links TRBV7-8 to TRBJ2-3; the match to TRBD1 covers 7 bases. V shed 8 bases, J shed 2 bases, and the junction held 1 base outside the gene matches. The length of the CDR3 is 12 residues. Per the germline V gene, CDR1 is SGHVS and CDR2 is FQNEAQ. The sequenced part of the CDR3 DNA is TGTGCCAGCGGGACAGTCACAGATACG. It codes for CASGTVTDT. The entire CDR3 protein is CASGTVTDTQYF.

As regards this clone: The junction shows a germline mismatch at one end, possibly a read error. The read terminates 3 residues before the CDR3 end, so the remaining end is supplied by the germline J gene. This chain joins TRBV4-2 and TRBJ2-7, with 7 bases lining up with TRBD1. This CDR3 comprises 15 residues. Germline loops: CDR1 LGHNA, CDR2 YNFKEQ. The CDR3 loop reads CASSPHRDSYYEQYF. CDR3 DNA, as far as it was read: TGCGCCAGCAGCCCCCACCGGGACAGTTACTACGAG.

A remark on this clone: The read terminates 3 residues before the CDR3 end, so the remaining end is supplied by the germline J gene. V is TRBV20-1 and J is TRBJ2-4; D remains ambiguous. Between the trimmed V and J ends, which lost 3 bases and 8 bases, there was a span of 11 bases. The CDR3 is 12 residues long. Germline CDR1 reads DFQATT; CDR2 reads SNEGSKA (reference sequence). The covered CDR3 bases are TGCAGTGCTAGTTTCCCTCGGGACATT. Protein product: CSASFPRDI. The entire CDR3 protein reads CSASFPRDIQYF.

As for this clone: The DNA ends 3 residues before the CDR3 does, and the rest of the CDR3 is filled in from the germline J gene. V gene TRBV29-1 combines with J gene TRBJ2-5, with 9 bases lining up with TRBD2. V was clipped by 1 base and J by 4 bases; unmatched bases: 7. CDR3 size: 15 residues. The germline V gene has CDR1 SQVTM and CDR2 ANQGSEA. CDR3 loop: CSVEAGSGRGETQYF. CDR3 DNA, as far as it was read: TGCAGCGTTGAAGCAGGTAGCGGGAGAGGAGAGACC.

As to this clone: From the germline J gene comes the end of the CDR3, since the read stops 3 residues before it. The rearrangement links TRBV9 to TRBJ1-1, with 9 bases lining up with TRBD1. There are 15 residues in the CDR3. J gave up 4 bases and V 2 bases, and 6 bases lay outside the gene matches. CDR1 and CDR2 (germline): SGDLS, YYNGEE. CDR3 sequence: CASSVTGGASTEAFF. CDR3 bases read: TGTGCCAGCAGCGTTACAGGGGGCGCGAGCACTGAA.

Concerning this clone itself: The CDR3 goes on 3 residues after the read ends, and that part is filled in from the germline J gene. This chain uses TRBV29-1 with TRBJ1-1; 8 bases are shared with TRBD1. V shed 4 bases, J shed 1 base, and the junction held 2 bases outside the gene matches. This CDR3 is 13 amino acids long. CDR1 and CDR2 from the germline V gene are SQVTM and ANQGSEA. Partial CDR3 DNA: TGCAGCGTTGCGACAGGGGCGAACACTGAA. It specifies CSVATGANTE. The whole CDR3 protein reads CSVATGANTEAFF.

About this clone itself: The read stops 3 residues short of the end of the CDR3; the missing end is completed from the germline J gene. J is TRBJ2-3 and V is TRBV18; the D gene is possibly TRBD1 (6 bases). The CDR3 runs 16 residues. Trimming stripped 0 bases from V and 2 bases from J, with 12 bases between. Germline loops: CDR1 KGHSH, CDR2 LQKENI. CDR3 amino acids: CASSPPAQGYTDTQYF. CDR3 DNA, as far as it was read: TGTGCCAGCTCACCACCGGCACAGGGATACACAGATACG.

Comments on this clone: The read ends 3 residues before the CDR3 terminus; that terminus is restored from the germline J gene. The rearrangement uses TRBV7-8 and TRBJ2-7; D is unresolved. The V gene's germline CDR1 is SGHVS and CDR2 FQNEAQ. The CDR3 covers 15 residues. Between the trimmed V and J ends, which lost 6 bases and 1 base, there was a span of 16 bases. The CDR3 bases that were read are TGTGCCAGCAGACCGTACCAAGGGCCTTCCTACGAG. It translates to CASRPYQGPSYE. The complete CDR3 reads CASRPYQGPSYEQYF.

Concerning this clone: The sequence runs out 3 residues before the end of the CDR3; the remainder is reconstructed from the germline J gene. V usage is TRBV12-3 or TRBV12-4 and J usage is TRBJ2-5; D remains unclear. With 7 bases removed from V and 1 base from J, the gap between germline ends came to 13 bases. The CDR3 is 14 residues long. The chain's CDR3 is CASTRRVTQETQYF. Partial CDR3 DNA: TGTGCCAGCACCCGACGGGTAACCCAAGAGACC.

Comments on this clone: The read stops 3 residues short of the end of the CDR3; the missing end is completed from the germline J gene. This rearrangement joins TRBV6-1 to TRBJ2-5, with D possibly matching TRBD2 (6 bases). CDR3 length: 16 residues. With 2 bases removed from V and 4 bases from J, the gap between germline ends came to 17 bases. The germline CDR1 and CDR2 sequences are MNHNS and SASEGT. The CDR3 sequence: CASSESLTGGAETQYF. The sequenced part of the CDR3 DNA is TGTGCCAGCAGTGAATCGCTGACCGGCGGGGCAGAGACC.

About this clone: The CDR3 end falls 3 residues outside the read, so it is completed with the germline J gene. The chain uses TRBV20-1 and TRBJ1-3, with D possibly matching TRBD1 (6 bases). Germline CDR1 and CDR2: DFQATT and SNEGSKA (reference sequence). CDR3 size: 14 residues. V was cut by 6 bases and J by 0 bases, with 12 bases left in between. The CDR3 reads CSAPLGASGNTIYF. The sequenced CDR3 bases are TGCAGTGCCCCTTTGGGGGCCTCTGGAAACACC.

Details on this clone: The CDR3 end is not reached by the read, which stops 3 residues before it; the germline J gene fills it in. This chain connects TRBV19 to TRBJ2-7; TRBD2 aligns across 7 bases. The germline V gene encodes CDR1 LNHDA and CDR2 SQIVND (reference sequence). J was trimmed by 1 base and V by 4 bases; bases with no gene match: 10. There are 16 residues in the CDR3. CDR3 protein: CASSRTGRVDSYEQYF. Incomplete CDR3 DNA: TGTGCCAGTAGTAGGACTGGGAGGGTGGATTCCTACGAG.

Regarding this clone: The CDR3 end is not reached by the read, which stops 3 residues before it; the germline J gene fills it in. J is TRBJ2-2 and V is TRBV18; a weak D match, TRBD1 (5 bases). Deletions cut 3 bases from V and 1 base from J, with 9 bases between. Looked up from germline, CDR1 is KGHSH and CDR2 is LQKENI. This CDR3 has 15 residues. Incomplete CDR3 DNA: TGTGCCAGCTCACCGGGCGGACAGAACACCGGGGAG. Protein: CASSPGGQNTGE. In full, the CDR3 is CASSPGGQNTGELFF. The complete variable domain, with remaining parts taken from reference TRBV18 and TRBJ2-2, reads NAGVMQNPRHLVRRRGQEARLRCSPMKGHSHVYWYRQLPEEGLKFMVYLQKENIIDESGMPKERFSAEFPKEGPSILRIQQVVRGDSAAYFCASSPGGQNTGELFFGEGSRLTVL.

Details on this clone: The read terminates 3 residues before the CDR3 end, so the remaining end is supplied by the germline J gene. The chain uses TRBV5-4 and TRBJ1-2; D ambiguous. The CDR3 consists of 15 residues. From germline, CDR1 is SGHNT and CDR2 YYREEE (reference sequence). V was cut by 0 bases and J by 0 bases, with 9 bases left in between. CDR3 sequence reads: CASSLGGVPNYGYTF. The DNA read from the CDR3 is TGTGCCAGCAGCTTGGGCGGGGTCCCTAACTATGGC. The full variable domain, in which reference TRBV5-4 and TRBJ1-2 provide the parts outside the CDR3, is ETGVTQSPTHLIKTRGQQVTLRCSSQSGHNTVSWYQQALGQGPQFIFQYYREEENGRGNFPPRFSGLQFPNYSSELNVNALELDDSALYLCASSLGGVPNYGYTFGSGTRLTVV.

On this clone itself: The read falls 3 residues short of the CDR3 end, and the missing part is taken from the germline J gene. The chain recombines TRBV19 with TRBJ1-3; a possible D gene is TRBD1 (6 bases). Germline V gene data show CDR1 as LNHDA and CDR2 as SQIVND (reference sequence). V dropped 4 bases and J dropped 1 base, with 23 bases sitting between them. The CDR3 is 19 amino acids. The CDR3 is CASSKGAQGSFKSGNTIYF. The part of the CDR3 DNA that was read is TGTGCCAGTAGTAAAGGGGCCCAGGGGAGTTTCAAGTCTGGAAACACC.

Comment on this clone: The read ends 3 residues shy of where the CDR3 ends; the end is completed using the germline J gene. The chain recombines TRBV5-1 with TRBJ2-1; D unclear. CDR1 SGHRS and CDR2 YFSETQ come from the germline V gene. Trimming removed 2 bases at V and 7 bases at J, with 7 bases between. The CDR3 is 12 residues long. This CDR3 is CASSFSVNEQFF. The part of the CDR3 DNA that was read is TGCGCCAGCAGCTTTAGTGTTAATGAG.

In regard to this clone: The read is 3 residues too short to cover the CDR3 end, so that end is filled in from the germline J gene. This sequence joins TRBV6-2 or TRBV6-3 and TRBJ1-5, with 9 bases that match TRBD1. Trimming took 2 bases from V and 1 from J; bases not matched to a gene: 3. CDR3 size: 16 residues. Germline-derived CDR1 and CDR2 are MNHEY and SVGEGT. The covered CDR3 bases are TGTGCCAGCAGTTACAGGGGACAGGGAAGCAATCAGCCC. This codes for CASSYRGQGSNQP. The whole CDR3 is CASSYRGQGSNQPQHF.

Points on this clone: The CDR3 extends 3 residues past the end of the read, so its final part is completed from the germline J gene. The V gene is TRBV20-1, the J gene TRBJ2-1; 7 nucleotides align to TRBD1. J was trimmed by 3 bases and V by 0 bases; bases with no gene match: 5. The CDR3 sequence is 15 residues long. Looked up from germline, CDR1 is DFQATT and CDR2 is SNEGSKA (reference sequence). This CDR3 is CSARDRDRDYNEQFF. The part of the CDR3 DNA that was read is TGCAGTGCTAGAGACCGGGACAGAGACTACAATGAG.

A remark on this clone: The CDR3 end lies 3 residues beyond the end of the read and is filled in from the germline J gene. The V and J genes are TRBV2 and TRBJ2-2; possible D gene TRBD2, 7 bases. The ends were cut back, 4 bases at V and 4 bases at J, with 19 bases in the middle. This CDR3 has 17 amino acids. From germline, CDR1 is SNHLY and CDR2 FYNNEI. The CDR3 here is CASSALTGQRGTGELFF. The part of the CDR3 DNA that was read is TGTGCCAGCAGTGCTCTGACAGGCCAGCGGGGCACCGGGGAG.

The covered CDR3 bases are TGTGCCAGCAGTCCCTTCCTCACTAGCGGGAGCTCCTACGAG. Protein product: CASSPFLTSGSSYE. The whole CDR3 reads CASSPFLTSGSSYEQYF. The gene calls are TRBV12-3 or TRBV12-4 and TRBJ2-7; TRBD2 aligns across 11 bases. The read terminates 3 residues before the CDR3 end, so the remaining end is supplied by the germline J gene. Trimming took 5 bases from V and 0 from J; bases not matched to a gene: 9. This CDR3 spans 17 amino acids.